The rows below give T cell receptor beta chains drawn from one sample of a study of monozygotic twins with inflammatory bowel disease. TCRdb reprocessed the 5' RACE reads and stores each CDR3 protein as one record, lacking DNA. In total, the table holds more than 300,000 distinct CDR3 sequences. Sequencing input: blood. The receptors here all came from a human donor with ulcerative colitis or Crohn's disease, or a healthy co-twin of an affected twin (not recorded which). Each CDR3 is given with its conserved first and last residue.

v_gene: TRBV12-3/TRBV12-4
j_gene: TRBJ2-1
CDR3aa: CASSLRGTGGNEQFF

v_gene: TRBV20-1
j_gene: TRBJ2-5
CDR3aa: CSRQGGETQYF

v_gene: TRBV7-7
j_gene: TRBJ2-5
CDR3aa: CASSLGLGRETQYF

v_gene: TRBV7-9
j_gene: TRBJ2-1
CDR3aa: CASSLGAGGRNEQFF

v_gene: TRBV27
j_gene: TRBJ2-1
CDR3aa: CASSFRGNEQFF

v_gene: TRBV20-1
j_gene: TRBJ2-1
CDR3aa: CSASTGGPHNEQFF

v_gene: TRBV11-2
j_gene: TRBJ1-2
CDR3aa: CASSPPARGRGYTF

v_gene: TRBV18
j_gene: TRBJ2-7
CDR3aa: CASSPRGQGAYEQYF

v_gene: TRBV20-1
j_gene: TRBJ2-2
CDR3aa: CSALHYTGELFF

v_gene: TRBV5-4
j_gene: TRBJ2-2
CDR3aa: CASSSWSGASTGELFF

v_gene: TRBV4-1
j_gene: TRBJ2-7
CDR3aa: CASSRRGESYEQYF

v_gene: TRBV15
j_gene: TRBJ1-5
CDR3aa: CATSRDQGDSNQPQHF

v_gene: TRBV7-6
j_gene: TRBJ2-6
CDR3aa: CASSPAIDAFRSGANVLTF

v_gene: TRBV6-1
j_gene: TRBJ1-5
CDR3aa: CASSRSHTINQPQHF

v_gene: TRBV7-3
j_gene: TRBJ2-7
CDR3aa: CASSLEGRNEHYF

v_gene: TRBV7-3
j_gene: TRBJ2-2
CDR3aa: CASSLDTGELFF

v_gene: TRBV9
j_gene: TRBJ2-1
CDR3aa: CASSVTAGDYNEQFF

v_gene: TRBV29-1
j_gene: TRBJ2-4
CDR3aa: CSVERENIQYF

v_gene: TRBV11-2
j_gene: TRBJ2-2
CDR3aa: CASSLSATLNTGELFF

v_gene: TRBV2
j_gene: TRBJ2-4
CDR3aa: CASSSGTFDIQYF

v_gene: TRBV7-2
j_gene: TRBJ1-1
CDR3aa: CASSLTSKGVAFF

v_gene: TRBV24-1
j_gene: TRBJ1-1
CDR3aa: CATSDLQLGNTEAFF

v_gene: TRBV19
j_gene: TRBJ2-7
CDR3aa: CASSRTSGSSYEQYF

v_gene: TRBV11-2
j_gene: TRBJ1-1
CDR3aa: CASSLVIGTANRPRSTEAFF

v_gene: TRBV12-3/TRBV12-4
j_gene: TRBJ2-2
CDR3aa: CASSSETGELFF

v_gene: TRBV27
j_gene: TRBJ1-1
CDR3aa: CASSYNVRKGMNTEAFF

v_gene: TRBV20-1
j_gene: TRBJ2-7
CDR3aa: CSAREFGGVGSEQYF

v_gene: TRBV6-1
j_gene: TRBJ1-6
CDR3aa: CASTGSLFSPLHF

v_gene: TRBV4-3
j_gene: TRBJ2-7
CDR3aa: CASSQEGARTYEQYF

v_gene: TRBV20-1
j_gene: TRBJ2-2
CDR3aa: CSARQSGATNTGELFF